Listed here is a single T cell receptor (beta chain). The antigen this receptor binds is unknown. The input lacks base qualities; no much larger clone sits a single base away. These data belong to a study of beta chain features in type 1 diabetes (dated by TCRdb to the late 2010s). At the level of the whole study: Patients and healthy donors did not differ in mean age, gender distribution, total cell number or subset yield. Across all samples, fewer than 110,000,000 sorted cells were examined, and cell number per subset correlated strongly with RNA yield. The study compared the TCRB repertoires of sorted circulating CD4+ T cell subsets in recently diagnosed type 1 diabetes patients with those in matched healthy donors. Whereas all 30 or so donors provided naive and central memory subsets, regulatory and stem cell-like memory subsets were isolated from just 8 patients and about 8 healthy donors. On the study overall, not on this receptor specifically: Because small numbers of individuals were included in the HLA sub-analyses, any influence of HLA type on TCRB rearrangement was left unresolved. At VDJ recombination sites, type 1 diabetes patients had fewer insertions and more deleted nucleotides, which implies abnormalities in thymic rearrangement. Naive, central memory and regulatory TCRB repertoires appeared more similar among patients than among healthy donors. PCR might favor shorter templates, but patient and control samples were amplified and corrected together, so any skew would affect both groups equally. In all four CD4+ subsets, TCRB CDR3 length was moderately but significantly shorter in type 1 diabetes patients. Because cDNA was sequenced instead of genomic DNA, activated cells with high expression could be over-represented, although the groups did not differ in activation or CD3 levels.

Each donor gave one peripheral blood draw, around 100 mL on average, collected into heparinised tubes. A BD FACSAria II and a panel including CD45RO, CCR7, CD25, CD127, CD95 and CD27 were used to sort naive, central memory, regulatory and stem cell-like memory CD4+ T cells. Purity was above 95% for every sorted population. PBMCs were isolated right away by Lymphoprep density gradient centrifugation and were stained directly, without culture. Samples were stained and sorted in pairs, with one healthy donor and one patient per experiment, so that batch effects were minimized. The entire amount of isolated RNA was reverse transcribed using the High Capacity cDNA Reverse Transcription Kit, so the sequenced TCRB transcripts were expressed ones. Naive, central memory and regulatory T cell samples underwent deep immunoSEQ sequencing, averaging approximately 3.3 million total reads per sample. After sorted cells were lysed in RLT buffer, RNA was extracted with DNase-treated RNeasy Micro or Mini kits, with the choice depending on cell number. Each cell subset was processed separately to prevent cross-contamination, with patient and healthy donor samples processed together. TCRB sequences were amplified from cDNA with the immunoSEQ multiplex PCR, producing 87-bp fragments spanning the CDR3 region. Amplicons were sequenced on the Illumina HiSeq platform. In the authors' own workflow: Synthetic template baselines were used to correct PCR bias computationally, reads within Hamming distance 2 were collapsed together, and singletons that could not be merged were discarded. Reads were aligned against IMGT so that V, D and J genes, CDR3 length and insertions or deletions at six rearrangement sites could be assigned. Clonotype counts were normalized to sorted cell number within each subset before computing true diversity and Gini coefficients with the tcR R package. The overlap coefficient, calculated on TCRB nucleotide sequences, was used to quantify repertoire sharing. The clones in this table, taken by TCRdb from immuneACCESS, are in-frame only. Not every clone is retained; where verified, under half of the shortfall comes from an unresolved V gene, and the cause of the rest is unknown. From that table come the V and J calls and clone size; the DNA was used to work out D and trimming. The sample records over 300,000 clones, 7.5% to 9% of which are singletons. The top ten clonotypes cover around 0.44% of the sample.

As encoded in the germline V gene, CDR1 is SQVTM while CDR2 is ANQGSEA. V is pared back by 4 bases and J by 4 bases, with 15 bases lying between the germline termini. There are 14 amino acids in the CDR3, from cysteine to phenylalanine inclusive. The read is trimmed to its CDR3 DNA, 42 bases read in frame from base 1. Input material: central memory CD4+ T cells from blood. Here the chain combines TRBV29-1 and TRBJ2-3; the D gene cannot be resolved reliably. The clonotype comes from a woman between 18 and 30 years old in good health. CDR3 loop: CSVAPGSFPDTQYF. The DNA sequence reads TGCAGCGTTGCCCCGGGTTCCTTCCCAGATACGCAGTATTTT.